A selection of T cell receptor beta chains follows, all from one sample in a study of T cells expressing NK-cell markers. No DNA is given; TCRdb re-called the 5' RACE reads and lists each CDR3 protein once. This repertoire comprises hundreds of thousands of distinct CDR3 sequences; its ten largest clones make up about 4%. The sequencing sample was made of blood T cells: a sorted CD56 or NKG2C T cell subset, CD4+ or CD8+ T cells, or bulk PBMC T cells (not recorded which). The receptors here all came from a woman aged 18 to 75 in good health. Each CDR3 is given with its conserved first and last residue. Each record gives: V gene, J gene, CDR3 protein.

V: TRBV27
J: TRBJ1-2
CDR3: CASRPTGGYYGYTF

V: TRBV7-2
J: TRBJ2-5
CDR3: CASSLRWTGGRETQYF

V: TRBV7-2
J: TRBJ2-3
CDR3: CASSLGVGSTQYF

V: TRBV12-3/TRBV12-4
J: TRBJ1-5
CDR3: CASSLQGSGQPQHF

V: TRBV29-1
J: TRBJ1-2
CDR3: CSTTGQGVSNYGYTF

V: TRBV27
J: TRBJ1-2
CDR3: CASSPTVPGQAGRGYTF

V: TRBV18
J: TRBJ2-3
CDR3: CASSPESDTQYF

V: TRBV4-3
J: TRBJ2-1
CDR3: CASSRSGTTYNEQFF

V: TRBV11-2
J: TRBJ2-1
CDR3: CASSPRLASNEQFF

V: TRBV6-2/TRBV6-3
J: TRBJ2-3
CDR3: CASSSEAPTDTQYF

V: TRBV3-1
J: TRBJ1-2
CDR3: CASSQVAGTYTF

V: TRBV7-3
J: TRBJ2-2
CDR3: CASSQTPGRAAGELFF

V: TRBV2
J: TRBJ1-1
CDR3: CASSASPNTEAFF

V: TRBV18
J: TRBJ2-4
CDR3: CASSPLQRNIQYF

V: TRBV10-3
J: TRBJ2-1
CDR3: CAMGPNNEQFF

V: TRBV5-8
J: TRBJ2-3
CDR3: CASKRTASTDTQYF

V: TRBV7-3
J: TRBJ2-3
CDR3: CASSLSRVSTDTQYF

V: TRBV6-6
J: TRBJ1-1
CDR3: CASGSHGTTEAFF

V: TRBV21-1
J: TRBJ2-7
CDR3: CTDLGGGPYEQYF

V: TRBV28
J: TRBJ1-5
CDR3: CASRRGGQPQHF

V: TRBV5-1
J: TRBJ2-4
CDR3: CASSTRPDKSYIQYF

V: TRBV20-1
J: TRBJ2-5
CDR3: CSATRGLAGGTQYF

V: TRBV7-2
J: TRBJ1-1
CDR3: CASRFDLNTEAFF

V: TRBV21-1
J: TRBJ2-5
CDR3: CASSNILAGVVPPETQYF

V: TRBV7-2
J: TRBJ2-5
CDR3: CASSRGHGAETQYF